A selection of T cell receptor beta chains follows, all from one sample in a study of OX40 agonist ivuxolimab in advanced cancers. Profiling relied on immunoSEQ multiplex PCR, and the TCRdb table lists in-frame clones only, not all of them. The sample shows 30,000 to 45,000 clones, about 88% of them seen only once. The material was CD4+ or CD8+ T cells sorted from blood, obtained in a trial of the OX40 agonist ivuxolimab. The receptor source for this set is an adult with an advanced solid tumor such as melanoma, head and neck, liver or kidney cancer. CDR3s leave out the opening cysteine and the closing phenylalanine or tryptophan. The size entry is marked missing in some rows and otherwise reads once, few, many or a size class.

j_gene	v_gene	abundance	CDR3aa
TRBJ2-1	TRBV6-1	NA	ASSAHRLSEQF
TRBJ1-5	TRBV27	NA	ASSLPGGNQPQH
TRBJ1-2	TRBV7-9	NA	ASSPGQGGDGYT
TRBJ1-1	TRBV9	NA	ASSVSRDRGLNTEAF
TRBJ2-7	TRBV6-6	once	ASSYSGGVSSYEQY
TRBJ2-3	TRBV7-9	NA	ASSLAGASTDTQY
TRBJ2-7	TRBV7-2	NA	ASSTSGTMGEQY
TRBJ2-3	TRBV7-8	NA	ASSPLRLAGVESDTQY
TRBJ2-5	TRBV6-5	NA	ASSRDRQETQY
TRBJ2-3	TRBV27	NA	ASSSYLSPSTDTQY
TRBJ2-3	TRBV7-8	NA	ASSILALGRGVADTQY
TRBJ2-4	TRBV5-1	NA	ASRAGTSGGQNIQY
TRBJ1-5	TRBV7-2	NA	ASSLGHWDYYQPQH
TRBJ2-5	TRBV5-1	once	ATRSGPQETQY
TRBJ2-2	TRBV7-7	NA	ASSLGGTGNTGELF
TRBJ1-2	TRBV6-5	NA	ASSLGDNYGYT
TRBJ2-7	TRBV10-3	NA	AISGRGNEQY
TRBJ2-3	TRBV7-2	NA	ASSSYNPDTQY
TRBJ1-2	TRBV15	once	ATSDLRWATGPRDYT
TRBJ2-3	TRBV10-3	NA	AIGHTDTQY
TRBJ2-7	TRBV4-1	NA	ASSQESTYEQY
TRBJ1-5	TRBV5-3	NA	ARSLARGNQPQH
TRBJ2-7	TRBV14	NA	ASSQERWNEQY
TRBJ1-1	TRBV15	NA	ATSTATENTEAF
TRBJ2-7	TRBV28	NA	ASMANYEQY
TRBJ2-5	TRBV4-1	NA	ASSRDRAETQY
TRBJ1-3	TRBV4-1	NA	ASSQDGTARSTIY
TRBJ2-7	TRBV10-3	few	AISAIQGKYEQY
TRBJ1-2	TRBV30	NA	AWTRHGANYGYT
TRBJ2-7	TRBV6-4	NA	ASSDLPGGPREQY
TRBJ2-7	TRBV28	NA	ASSSDWEPSYEQY
TRBJ2-3	TRBV13	NA	ASSLGGDRASY
TRBJ1-1	TRBV7-2	once	ASSFLTGDTEAF
TRBJ2-7	TRBV7-9	NA	ASSFSDSPDEQY
TRBJ2-2	TRBV9	NA	ASSVVRYPGGELF
TRBJ1-5	TRBV4-2	NA	ASSQISVGGKYSNQPQH
TRBJ2-1	TRBV12-5	NA	ASGVGASGTNEQF
TRBJ2-5	TRBV5-1	NA	ASSHGAGQETQY
TRBJ1-1	TRBV12-1	NA	ASSFKVGAPGHEAF
TRBJ2-7	TRBV20-1	NA	SALGHLEQY
TRBJ2-1	TRBV10-1	NA	ASSESLSLAGVYNEQF
TRBJ1-5	TRBV30	NA	AWSRQGSNQPQH
TRBJ1-1	TRBV5-4	NA	ASSLVSENTEAF
NA	TRBV10-3	NA	AISAGLAGFPYEQY
TRBJ1-3	TRBV4-1	NA	ASSQGQGFGNTIY
TRBJ2-5	TRBV2	NA	ASSPGQGGYQETQY
TRBJ2-5	TRBV7-9	NA	ASSSKLARETQY
TRBJ2-7	TRBV30	NA	AWSVKYEQY